The next 30 T cell receptor beta chains were all read from a single sample in a study of Graves' ophthalmopathy and Graves' hyperthyroidism. Amplified TCR beta CDR3 regions were obtained using RNA transcripts as template. Following a first-round RT-PCR that used HTBI primers, a second-round multiplex PCR was carried out. TCRdb independently ran MiXCR on the multiplex PCR reads; one entry per CDR3 protein. The profile covers 600,000 to 700,000 distinct CDR3 sequences, with over 40% appearing a single time and roughly 3.5% taken by the ten largest. The sequencing input was peripheral blood. The receptors here all came from an adult man with Graves' ophthalmopathy.

This clonotype has just a few counts. The chain carries TRBV20-1 and TRBJ2-5; D remains ambiguous. Germline loops: CDR1 DFQATT, CDR2 SNEGSKA (reference sequence). The V end lost 3 bases, the J end lost 5 bases, and 19 bases lay between the germline ends. The CDR3 consists of 15 residues. CDR3 residues: CSASSSSQHPETQYF. CDR3 sequence (DNA): TGCAGTGCTAGTAGTAGTTCCCAGCACCCGGAGACCCAGTACTTC.

The gene calls are TRBV27 and TRBJ2-7; a possible D gene is TRBD1 (5 bases). V lost 3 bases to trimming and J lost 0 bases, with 6 bases between them. Germline V gene sequence: CDR1 MNHEY, CDR2 SMNVEV (reference sequence). The CDR3 loop spans 13 amino acids. CDR3 protein: CASSLDISYEQYF. In DNA, the CDR3 is TGTGCCAGCAGTTTGGACATCTCCTACGAGCAGTACTTC.

This chain uses TRBV29-1 with TRBJ1-4; 7 nucleotides align to TRBD1. CDR1 and CDR2 (germline): SQVTM, ANQGSEA. This CDR3 is 12 amino acids long. V was pared by 6 bases and J by 8 bases, with 6 bases of the junction left unmatched. The CDR3 DNA is TGCAGCGTGAGGGGACAGCGAGAAAAACTGTTTTTT. Translating gives CSVRGQREKLFF.

The chain is built from TRBV12-5 and TRBJ2-6; D not certain. Germline loops: CDR1 LGHNT, CDR2 FRNRAP. The CDR3 is made up of 17 amino acids. CDR3 in DNA: TGTGCCAGCAGTACGGACCTCGGCCTGTCCGGGGCCAACGTCCTGACTTTC. Translation: CASSTDLGLSGANVLTF.

Points on this clonotype: Its ends do not fully match the called genes, so a read error is possible. This sequence joins TRBV25-1 and TRBJ1-2, with D unclear. This CDR3 has 13 residues. Germline V CDR1 and CDR2: MGHDK, SYGVNS. CDR3 region: CPSSDQSNYDYTF. The CDR3 bases are TGTCCCAGCAGTGACCAATCGAACTATGACTACACCTTC.

CDR3 coding DNA: TGCAGCGTCCCTAGCGGGGGGACGGAGACCCAGTACTTC. This gives the protein CSVPSGGTETQYF. The chain has TRBV29-1 and TRBJ2-5, with 11 nucleotides matching TRBD2. The junction had 5 bases not matched to a gene; V was cut back by 6 bases and J by 5 bases. Germline V gene data show CDR1 as SQVTM and CDR2 as ANQGSEA. This CDR3 contains 13 residues.

This clonotype was seen at least ten times. The chain couples TRBV9 to TRBJ1-4, with D possibly being TRBD1 (6 bases). Germline lookup yields CDR1 SGDLS and CDR2 YYNGEE. The CDR3 length is 14 residues. Trimming pared 5 bases from V and 4 bases from J, leaving 12 bases between. CDR3: CASSTGFGNEKLFF. CDR3 coding DNA: TGTGCCAGCAGTACAGGGTTCGGTAATGAAAAACTGTTTTTT. Full variable domain (remainder filled in from reference TRBV9 and TRBJ1-4): DSGVTQTPKHLITATGQRVTLRCSPRSGDLSVYWYQQSLDQGLQFLIQYYNGEERAKGNILERFSAQQFPDLHSELNLSSLELGDSALYFCASSTGFGNEKLFFGSGTQLSVL.

The CDR3 is CASSARPSEKLFF. The CDR3, as DNA: TGTGCCAGCAGTGCTAGACCAAGCGAAAAACTGTTTTTT. The chain links TRBV25-1 to TRBJ1-4; D call uncertain. V was clipped by 4 bases and J by 8 bases, with 11 bases between them. This CDR3 is built from 13 residues. Looked up from germline, CDR1 is MGHDK and CDR2 is SYGVNS.

In nucleotides, the CDR3 is TGCGCCAGCAGCTCCGGACGCCGTGGCTACACCTTC. It encodes CASSSGRRGYTF. The chain has TRBV5-1 and TRBJ1-2; D is uncertain. Germline CDR1 SGHRS, CDR2 YFSETQ. V shed 3 bases and J shed 7 bases, with 10 bases lying between them. The CDR3 contains 12 residues.

This clonotype was seen many times. The V and J genes are TRBV11-2 and TRBJ2-6; D is unclear. This CDR3 contains 18 residues. Germline V gene data show CDR1 as SGHAT and CDR2 as FQNNGV. Trimming removed 5 bases from V and 0 bases from J, with 17 bases in between. The CDR3 nucleotides are TGTGCCAGCAGCCCCTGGAGTCTCGCGAGCTCTGGGGCCAACGTCCTGACTTTC. Its protein product is CASSPWSLASSGANVLTF.

V and J are TRBV30 and TRBJ2-7; D unresolved. The V gene lost 1 base and the J gene lost 5 bases, with 12 bases spanning the gap. The CDR3 totals 13 residues. Germline-derived CDR1 and CDR2 are GTSNPN and SVGIG (reference sequence). The CDR3 here is CAWSGVRIDEQYF. The CDR3 DNA follows: TGTGCCTGGAGTGGGGTCAGGATCGACGAGCAGTACTTC.

This clonotype came up many times. The chain has TRBV9 and TRBJ1-2; 7 bases match TRBD1. The CDR3 extends over 15 amino acids. Germline V lookup: CDR1 SGDLS, CDR2 YYNGEE. The V gene end was trimmed by 0 bases and the J gene end by 3 bases; junction bases not matched to a gene: 5. The chain's CDR3 is CASSVARGLDYGYTF. For the CDR3, the DNA is TGTGCCAGCAGCGTAGCAAGGGGGCTTGACTATGGCTACACCTTC.

This clonotype showed up just a few times. A junction end diverges from the germline sequence, so it may reflect a read error. The CDR3, as DNA: TGTGCCAGCAGTAAGAGAAGGGGTCGGCACTTC. Translating gives CASSKRRGRHF. This chain joins TRBV27 and TRBJ2-7, with D possibly TRBD1 on 5 matching bases. Germline values: CDR1 MNHEY, CDR2 SMNVEV (reference sequence). The CDR3 consists of 11 residues.

This clonotype has only a few counts. J is TRBJ1-5 and V is TRBV5-5, with D possibly TRBD1 on 6 matching bases. V lost 5 bases to trimming and J lost 5 bases, with 14 bases between them. Germline V CDR1 and CDR2: SGHKS, YYEKEE (reference sequence). This CDR3 has 14 residues. The CDR3 reads CASSSDRFDQPQHF. In DNA form, the CDR3 reads TGTGCCAGCAGTTCGGACAGATTCGATCAGCCCCAGCATTTT.

Ten or more counts support this clonotype. J is TRBJ2-2 and V is TRBV29-1, with a possible D match to TRBD1 (5 bases). Germline V CDR1 and CDR2: SQVTM, ANQGSEA. CDR3 length: 15 amino acids. V shed 0 bases and J shed 4 bases, with 12 bases lying between them. The CDR3 reads CSVEDLQGTTGELFF. CDR3 nucleotide sequence: TGCAGCGTTGAAGACCTCCAGGGTACCACCGGGGAGCTGTTTTTT.

This clonotype was counted at least ten times. This rearrangement joins TRBV11-2 to TRBJ2-2; D remains unclear. The germline V gene has CDR1 SGHAT and CDR2 FQNNGV. V lost 8 bases and J lost 5, with 15 bases in between. The CDR3 has 14 amino acids. CDR3 region: CASRRFSLTGELFF. The CDR3, as DNA: TGTGCCAGCCGGCGGTTCAGTTTGACCGGGGAGCTGTTTTTT. The complete variable domain, with remaining parts taken from reference TRBV11-2 and TRBJ2-2, reads EAGVAQSPRYKIIEKRQSVAFWCNPISGHATLYWYQQILGQGPKLLIQFQNNGVVDDSQLPKDRFSAERLKGVDSTLKIQPAKLEDSAVYLCASRRFSLTGELFFGEGSRLTVL.

This chain connects TRBV7-9 to TRBJ2-2; D is uncertain. The CDR3 loop spans 15 amino acids. CDR1 is SEHNR and CDR2 is FQNEAQ in the germline V gene (reference sequence). Trimming stripped 5 bases from V and 1 base from J, with 11 bases between. CDR3 sequence: CASSPGNRNTGELFF. The CDR3 DNA reads as TGTGCCAGCAGCCCAGGAAATAGGAACACCGGGGAGCTGTTTTTT.

This clonotype has a count of ten or more. The chain uses TRBV10-3 and TRBJ1-5, with 9 positions matching TRBD1. Germline CDR1 and CDR2: ENHRY and SYGVKD. Trimming removed 10 bases from V and 1 base from J; junction bases left unmatched: 5. This CDR3 has 14 residues. The CDR3 sequence is CATMTGGSNQPQHF. Here the CDR3 DNA reads TGTGCCACCATGACAGGGGGAAGCAATCAGCCCCAGCATTTT.

A remark on this clonotype: Being one base from a much bigger clone, this may be a read error. The genes are TRBV29-1 and TRBJ1-1; D not resolved. The CDR3 spans 14 residues. Germline CDR1 reads SQVTM; CDR2 reads ANQGSEA. The chain's CDR3 is CASNQVGRNTEAFF. The CDR3, as DNA: TGCGCCAGCAACCAAGTAGGGCGGAACACTGAAGCTTTCTTT.

This chain links TRBV2 with TRBJ1-3; D gene unclear. In germline, CDR1 is SNHLY, CDR2 FYNNEI. V was pared by 5 bases and J by 7 bases, with 12 bases between. The CDR3 has 13 residues. CDR3 region: CASSSRQMNTIYF. The CDR3 nucleotides read TGTGCCAGCAGTTCGAGGCAGATGAACACCATATATTTT.

As for this clonotype: Since a much larger clone is just one base distant, this may be a read error. The J gene is TRBJ1-1, the V gene TRBV7-2, with 10 bases fitting TRBD1. The CDR3 has 16 residues. The germline V gene encodes CDR1 SGHTA and CDR2 FQGNSA. Written as DNA, the CDR3 is TGTGCCAACAGCTTAGGGACAGGGGATGACAACACTGAAGCTTTCTTT. It is translated as CANSLGTGDDNTEAFF. The variable domain in full, with the rest retrieved from reference TRBV7-2 and TRBJ1-1, is GAGVSQSPSNKVTEKGKDVELRCDPISGHTALYWYRQSLGQGLEFLIYFQGNSAPDKSGLPSDRFSAERTGGSVSTLTIQRTQQEDSAVYLCANSLGTGDDNTEAFFGQGTRLTVV.

This clonotype was seen only once. With a much larger clone just one base away, this may be a read error. This chain joins TRBV9 and TRBJ2-7, with D possibly TRBD1 on 6 matching bases. V was trimmed by 3 bases and J by 2 bases, leaving 12 bases between them. CDR3 size: 14 residues. CDR1 is SGDLS, CDR2 YYNGEE, per germline. The chain's CDR3 is CASSGGQYTYEQYF. The CDR3 DNA sequence: TGTGCCAGCAGCGGAGGACAGTACACCTACGAGCAGTACTTC.

The table lists this clonotype with many counts. This sequence joins TRBV2 and TRBJ1-5; 10 bases align to TRBD1. Germline assignment: CDR1 SNHLY and CDR2 FYNNEI. V gave up 5 bases and J gave up 6 bases; unmatched junction bases: 7. This CDR3 has 15 amino acids. The chain's CDR3 is CASSSDRGRGQPQHF. In nucleotides, the CDR3 is TGTGCCAGCAGTAGTGACAGGGGGCGAGGTCAGCCCCAGCATTTT. Full variable domain (missing parts from reference TRBV2 and TRBJ1-5): EPEVTQTPSHQVTQMGQEVILRCVPISNHLYFYWYRQILGQKVEFLVSFYNNEISEKSEIFDDQFSVERPDGSNFTLKIRSTKLEDSAMYFCASSSDRGRGQPQHFGDGTRLSIL.

This rearrangement joins TRBV7-8 to TRBJ2-2, with D possibly called TRBD1 or TRBD2 (5 bases each). V shed 6 bases and J shed 2 bases, with 10 bases lying between them. Germline assignment: CDR1 SGHVS and CDR2 FQNEAQ. This CDR3 comprises 14 residues. In nucleotides, the CDR3 is TGTGCCAGCAGGACAGAGGGAAACACCGGGGAGCTGTTTTTT. Translation: CASRTEGNTGELFF.

Note on this clonotype: This may stem from a read error, because a much larger clone lies one nucleotide away. The rearrangement links TRBV12-3 or TRBV12-4 to TRBJ1-1, with a possible D match to TRBD1 (5 bases). The CDR3 runs 13 residues. Trimming left V 6 bases short and J 5 bases short, with 13 bases between. The CDR3 sequence is CASREARGTEAFF. The CDR3 DNA follows: TGTGCCAGCAGGGAGGCTCGGGGGACTGAAGCTTTCTTT.

This clonotype was seen many times. The chain employs TRBV7-2 and TRBJ2-6, with 8 bases lining up with TRBD1. The CDR3 is 17 amino acids. The V gene's germline CDR1 is SGHTA and CDR2 FQGNSA. The trim removed 2 bases at V and 2 bases at J, leaving 5 bases unmatched. The CDR3 reads CASSLQGAKPGANVLTF. The DNA for the CDR3 is TGTGCCAGCAGCTTACAGGGGGCGAAACCTGGGGCCAACGTCCTGACTTTC.

Only a few counts were recorded for this clonotype. The V gene is TRBV5-4, the J gene TRBJ1-1; no clear D gene. The germline V gene encodes CDR1 SGHNT and CDR2 YYREEE (reference sequence). The CDR3 sequence is 14 residues long. Trimming removed 1 base from V and 1 base from J, with 8 bases in between. Written as DNA, the CDR3 is TGTGCCAGCAGCTTGAACAGCCGGAACACTGAAGCTTTCTTT. It is translated as CASSLNSRNTEAFF.

This clonotype came up a few times. This sequence joins TRBV20-1 and TRBJ2-2; 10 bases fit TRBD1. Germline CDR1 reads DFQATT; CDR2 reads SNEGSKA (reference sequence). The V gene end was trimmed by 0 bases and the J gene end by 6 bases; junction bases not matched to a gene: 4. The CDR3 length is 15 residues. CDR3 region: CSARDGTGDSGELFF. In DNA form, the CDR3 reads TGCAGTGCTAGAGATGGGACAGGGGATTCCGGGGAGCTGTTTTTT.

In the case of this clonotype: A much more abundant neighbour one base away suggests this may be a read error. The chain joins TRBV10-3 to TRBJ1-5; no clear D gene. Germline lookup yields CDR1 ENHRY and CDR2 SYGVKD. This CDR3 is built from 16 residues. CDR3 loop: CASSDPRGIANQPQHF. CDR3 bases: TGTGCCAGCAGTGATCCACGTGGCATAGCCAATCAGCCCCAGCATTTT.

In the case of this clonotype: This may arise from a read error, as a much more abundant clone is one base away. The J gene is TRBJ2-7, the V gene TRBV7-9; a possible D gene is TRBD1 (5 bases). The length of the CDR3 is 15 residues. The germline CDR1 and CDR2 sequences are SEHNR and FQNEAQ (reference sequence). Trimming shortened V by 6 bases and J by 3 bases, and 18 bases separated the two germline ends. In nucleotides, the CDR3 is TGTGCCAGCAGTTTGGGGCAAAGTACGATCTACGAGCAGTACTTC. Encoded protein: CASSLGQSTIYEQYF.